This entry lists 7 T cell receptor beta chains sequenced from one sample in a study of blood T cell repertoires in COVID-19. Profiling relied on immunoSEQ multiplex PCR, and the TCRdb table lists in-frame clones only, not all of them. The profile covers about 96,000 clones, with 80% to 90% appearing a single time and 4.2% taken by the ten largest. The specimen sequenced was peripheral blood. The receptors shown here come from a human donor with COVID-19, enrolled during active disease. The donor label of this sample is uncertain.

The chain couples TRBV9 to TRBJ1-2; no definite D call. Between the trimmed V and J ends, which lost 0 bases and 7 bases, there was a span of 13 bases. Germline CDR1 reads SGDLS; CDR2 reads YYNGEE. CDR3 size: 14 residues. The CDR3 sequence: CASSVVSGDSGYTF. CDR3 nucleotide sequence: TGTGCCAGCAGCGTAGTATCCGGGGATTCTGGCTACACCTTC.

The J gene is TRBJ1-4, the V gene TRBV10-1; D is perhaps TRBD1 (5 bases). The CDR3 length is 15 residues. The ends were cut back, 5 bases at V and 5 bases at J, with 15 bases in the middle. CDR1 is WNHNN and CDR2 is SYGVQD in the germline V gene (reference sequence). CDR3 loop: CASSRGDGPNEKLFF. DNA for the CDR3: TGCGCCAGCAGTCGCGGGGACGGGCCAAATGAAAAACTGTTTTTT.

The chain has TRBV11-3 and TRBJ1-2; 7 nucleotides match TRBD1. V was clipped by 3 bases and J by 8 bases; unmatched bases: 15. The CDR3 is 16 residues long. The germline V gene has CDR1 SGHNT and CDR2 YENEEA. The CDR3: CASSFGGAGGGSGYTF. The CDR3 coding sequence is TGTGCCAGCAGCTTCGGAGGGGCTGGAGGGGGCTCGGGCTACACCTTC.

The chain has TRBV5-1 and TRBJ2-7, with 11 bases lining up with TRBD1. The CDR3 spans 15 residues. Germline-derived CDR1 and CDR2 are SGHRS and YFSETQ. V was clipped by 0 bases and J by 5 bases; unmatched bases: 4. The CDR3 DNA reads as TGCGCCAGCAGCTTGGAGGGACAGGGGGTTAACGAGCAGTACTTC. Translating gives CASSLEGQGVNEQYF.

V usage is TRBV9 and J usage is TRBJ1-1, with 8 positions matching TRBD1. This CDR3 has 15 residues. With V trimmed by 4 bases and J by 1 base, 6 bases remained unmatched. CDR1 and CDR2 from the germline V gene are SGDLS and YYNGEE. CDR3 bases: TGTGCCAGCAGCATCGGGACAGGTTGGAACACTGAAGCTTTCTTT. Protein product: CASSIGTGWNTEAFF.

The genes are TRBV21-1 and TRBJ1-5. TRBV21-1 is a documented pseudogene. This CDR3 contains 16 residues. The CDR3 nucleotides are TGTGCCAGCAGCCATTTTGGACGGGGGGGGGATCAGCCCCAGCATTTT. Protein product: CASSHFGRGGDQPQHF.

This rearrangement joins TRBV6-5 to TRBJ2-3; TRBD2 is a possible D gene (5 bases). CDR3 length equals 13 residues. V was trimmed by 6 bases and J by 3 bases, leaving 10 bases between them. Germline values: CDR1 MNHEY, CDR2 SVGAGI. The CDR3 nucleotides read TGTGCCAGCAGAGCCTCGGGGACAGATACGCAGTATTTT. It codes for CASRASGTDTQYF.